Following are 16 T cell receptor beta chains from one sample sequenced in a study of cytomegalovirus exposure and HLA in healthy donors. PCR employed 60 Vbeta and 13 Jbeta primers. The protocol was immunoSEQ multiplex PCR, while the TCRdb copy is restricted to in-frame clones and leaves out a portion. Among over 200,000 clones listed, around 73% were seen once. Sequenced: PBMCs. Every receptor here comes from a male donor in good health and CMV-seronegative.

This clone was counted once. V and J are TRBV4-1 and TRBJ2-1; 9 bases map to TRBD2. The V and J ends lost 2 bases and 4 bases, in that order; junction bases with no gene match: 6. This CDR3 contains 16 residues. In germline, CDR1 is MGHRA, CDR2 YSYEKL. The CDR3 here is CASSQRVAGVYNEQFF. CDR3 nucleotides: TGCGCCAGCAGCCAAAGGGTAGCGGGAGTTTACAATGAGCAGTTCTTC.

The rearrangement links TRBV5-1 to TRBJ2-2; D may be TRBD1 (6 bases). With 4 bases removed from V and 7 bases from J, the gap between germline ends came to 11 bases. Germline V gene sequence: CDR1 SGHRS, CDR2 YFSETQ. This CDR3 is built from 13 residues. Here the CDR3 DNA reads TGCGCCAGCAGCGGGGGCCCCGACGGGGAGCTGTTTTTT. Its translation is CASSGGPDGELFF. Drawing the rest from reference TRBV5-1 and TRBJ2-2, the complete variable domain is KAGVTQTPRYLIKTRGQQVTLSCSPISGHRSVSWYQQTPGQGLQFLFEYFSETQRNKGNFPGRFSGRQFSNSRSEMNVSTLELGDSALYLCASSGGPDGELFFGEGSRLTVL.

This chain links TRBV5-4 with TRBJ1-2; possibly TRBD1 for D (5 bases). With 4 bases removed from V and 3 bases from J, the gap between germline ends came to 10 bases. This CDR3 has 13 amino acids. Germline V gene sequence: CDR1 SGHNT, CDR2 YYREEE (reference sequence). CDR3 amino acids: CASSPRADYGYTF. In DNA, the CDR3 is TGTGCCAGCAGCCCCAGGGCGGACTATGGCTACACCTTC.

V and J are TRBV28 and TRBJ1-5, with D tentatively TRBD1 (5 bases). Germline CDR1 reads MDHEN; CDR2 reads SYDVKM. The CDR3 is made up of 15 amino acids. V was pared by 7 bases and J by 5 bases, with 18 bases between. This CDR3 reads CASTLWGVTDQPQHF. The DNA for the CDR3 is TGTGCCAGCACCCTATGGGGGGTTACGGATCAGCCCCAGCATTTT.

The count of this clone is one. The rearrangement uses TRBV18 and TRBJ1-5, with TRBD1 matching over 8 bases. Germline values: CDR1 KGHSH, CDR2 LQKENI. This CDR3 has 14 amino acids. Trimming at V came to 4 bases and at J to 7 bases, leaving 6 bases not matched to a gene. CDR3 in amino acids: CASSQGQGGQPQHF. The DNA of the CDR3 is TGTGCCAGCTCACAAGGACAGGGCGGGCAGCCCCAGCATTTT.

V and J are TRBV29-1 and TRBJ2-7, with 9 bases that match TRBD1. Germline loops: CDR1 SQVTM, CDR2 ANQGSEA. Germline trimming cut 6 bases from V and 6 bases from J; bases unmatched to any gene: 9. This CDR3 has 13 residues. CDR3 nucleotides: TGCAGCGTGCTCCCGGGGACAGGGTCCGAGCAGTACTTC. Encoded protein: CSVLPGTGSEQYF.

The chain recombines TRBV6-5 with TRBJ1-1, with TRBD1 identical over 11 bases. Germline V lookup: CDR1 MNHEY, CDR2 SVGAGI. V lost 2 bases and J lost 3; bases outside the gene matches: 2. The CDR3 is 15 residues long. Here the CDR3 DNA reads TGTGCCAGCAGTTACGGGACAGGGGGTTACACTGAAGCTTTCTTT. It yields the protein CASSYGTGGYTEAFF.

CDR3 nucleotide sequence: TGTGCCAGCAGCCGGTCAGGACAGGGGGGGAGCTACACCTTC. It yields the protein CASSRSGQGGSYTF. The chain employs TRBV6-5 and TRBJ1-2, with TRBD1 identical over 10 bases. CDR3 length: 14 amino acids. The germline CDR1 and CDR2 sequences are MNHEY and SVGAGI. The V segment lost 6 bases and the J segment 9 bases; nucleotides outside the gene matches: 10.

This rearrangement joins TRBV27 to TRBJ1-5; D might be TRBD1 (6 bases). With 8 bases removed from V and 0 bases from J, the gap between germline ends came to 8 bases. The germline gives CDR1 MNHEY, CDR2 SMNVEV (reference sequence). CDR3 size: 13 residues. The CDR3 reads CASRTASNQPQHF. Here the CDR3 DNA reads TGTGCCAGCCGGACAGCTAGCAATCAGCCCCAGCATTTT.

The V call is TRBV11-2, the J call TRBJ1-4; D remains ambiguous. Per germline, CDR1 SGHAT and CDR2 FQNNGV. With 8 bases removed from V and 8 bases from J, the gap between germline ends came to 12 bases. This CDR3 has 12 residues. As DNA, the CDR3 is TGTGCCAGCCGCGACGGAGGGGAAAAACTGTTTTTT. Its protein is CASRDGGEKLFF.

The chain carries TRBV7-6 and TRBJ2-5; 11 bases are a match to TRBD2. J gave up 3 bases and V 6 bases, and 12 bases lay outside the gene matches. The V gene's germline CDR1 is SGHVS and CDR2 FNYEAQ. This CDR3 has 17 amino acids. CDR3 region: CASSQLTSGRGEETQYF. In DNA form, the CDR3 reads TGTGCCAGCAGTCAACTAACTAGCGGGAGAGGGGAAGAGACCCAGTACTTC. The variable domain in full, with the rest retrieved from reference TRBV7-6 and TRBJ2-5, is GAGVSQSPRYKVTKRGQDVALRCDPISGHVSLYWYRQALGQGPEFLTYFNYEAQQDKSGLPNDRFSAERPEGSISTLTIQRTEQRDSAMYRCASSQLTSGRGEETQYFGPGTRLLVL.

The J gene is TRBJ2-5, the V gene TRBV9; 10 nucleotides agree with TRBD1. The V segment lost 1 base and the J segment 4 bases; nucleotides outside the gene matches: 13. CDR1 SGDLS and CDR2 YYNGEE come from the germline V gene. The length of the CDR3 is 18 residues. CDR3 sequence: CASSVRPAGQGFGETQYF. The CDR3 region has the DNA TGTGCCAGCAGCGTAAGGCCCGCGGGACAGGGGTTTGGAGAGACCCAGTACTTC.

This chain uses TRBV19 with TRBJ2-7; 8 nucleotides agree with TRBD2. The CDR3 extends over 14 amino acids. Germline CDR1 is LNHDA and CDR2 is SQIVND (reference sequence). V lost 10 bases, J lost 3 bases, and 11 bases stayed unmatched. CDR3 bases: TGTGCCATCTCGGGAGGGTGCCCCCGCTACGAGCAGTACTTC. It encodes CAISGGCPRYEQYF.

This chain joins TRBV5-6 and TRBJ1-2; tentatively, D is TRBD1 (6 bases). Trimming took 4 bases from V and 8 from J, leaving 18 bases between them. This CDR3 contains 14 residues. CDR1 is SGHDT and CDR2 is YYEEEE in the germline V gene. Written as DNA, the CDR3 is TGTGCCAGCAGCAGGAACGGACAGACGGGCGGCTACACCTTC. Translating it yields CASSRNGQTGGYTF.

CDR3: CASSPRTTSTDTQYF. CDR3 coding DNA: TGTGCCAGCAGCCCCCGCACGACTAGCACAGATACGCAGTATTTT. This rearrangement joins TRBV7-3 to TRBJ2-3, with no clear D. CDR3 length: 15 amino acids. CDR1 is SGHTA, CDR2 FQGTGA, per germline. V was cut by 5 bases and J by 0 bases, with 12 bases left in between. Full variable domain (missing parts from reference TRBV7-3 and TRBJ2-3): GAGVSQTPSNKVTEKGKYVELRCDPISGHTALYWYRQSLGQGPEFLIYFQGTGAADDSGLPNDRFFAVRPEGSVSTLKIQRTERGDSAVYLCASSPRTTSTDTQYFGPGTRLTVL.

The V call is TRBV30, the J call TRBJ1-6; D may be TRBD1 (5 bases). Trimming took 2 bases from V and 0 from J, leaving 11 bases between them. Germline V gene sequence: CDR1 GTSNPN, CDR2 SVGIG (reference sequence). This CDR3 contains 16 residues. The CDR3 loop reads CAWSSDTSSYNSPLHF. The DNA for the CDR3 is TGTGCCTGGAGTTCGGACACGAGCTCCTATAATTCACCCCTCCACTTT.